The 5 T cell receptor beta chains below come from one sample, sequenced in a study of PD-L1 blockade in urothelial cancer. Time point meaning: pretreatment peripheral blood. Profiled with immunoSEQ multiplex PCR; TCRdb holds only in-frame clones, not every one. The sample has roughly 39,000 clones, approximately 91% seen once. The sample consisted of PBMCs, taken around atezolizumab (anti-PD-L1) treatment. Source of these receptors: a woman aged 55 to 70 with urothelial cancer.

CDR3 sequence (DNA): TGTGCCAGCAGCGATCGTATAGCCTCGACGGTGAACACTGAAGCTTTCTTT. It yields the protein CASSDRIASTVNTEAFF. The chain recombines TRBV5-4 with TRBJ1-1; D is ambiguous. Trimming cost V 4 bases and J 0 bases, with 19 bases left between them. CDR3 length equals 17 residues. In germline, CDR1 is SGHNT, CDR2 YYREEE (reference sequence).

V usage is TRBV7-2 and J usage is TRBJ2-1, with D perhaps TRBD1 (6 bases). V dropped 1 base and J dropped 9 bases, with 22 bases sitting between them. This CDR3 has 17 residues. The V gene's germline CDR1 is SGHTA and CDR2 FQGNSA. CDR3 DNA: TGTGCCAGCAGCTTAGTTACAGGGTCTTCCAGAGGGTTTGAGCAGTTCTTC. The encoded protein is CASSLVTGSSRGFEQFF.

This sequence joins TRBV5-1 and TRBJ2-5; D not resolved. This CDR3 is built from 14 residues. Trimming pared 2 bases from V and 5 bases from J, leaving 13 bases between. Looked up from germline, CDR1 is SGHRS and CDR2 is YFSETQ. The CDR3 DNA reads as TGCGCCAGCAGCTTTTCGAATCTGCGGGAGACCCAGTACTTC. Its translation is CASSFSNLRETQYF.

The chain is built from TRBV10-2 and TRBJ2-1; 12 bases agree with TRBD2. The V segment lost 7 bases and the J segment 7 bases; nucleotides outside the gene matches: 5. Germline V gene data show CDR1 as WSHSY and CDR2 as SAAADI. This CDR3 has 14 amino acids. CDR3 coding DNA: TGCGCCAGCACCGCCGGACTAGCGGGAAATGAGCAGTTCTTC. Its translation: CASTAGLAGNEQFF.

A remark on this clone: Other DNA sequences from this sample encode an identical CDR3 as well. The chain combines TRBV5-6 with TRBJ1-1, with D tentatively TRBD1 (5 bases). Germline CDR1 is SGHDT and CDR2 is YYEEEE. CDR3 length equals 13 residues. Trimming removed 2 bases from V and 6 bases from J, with 11 bases in between. The CDR3 DNA is TGTGCCAGCAGCTTCCCGGGGGTGGCTGAAGCTTTCTTT. This encodes CASSFPGVAEAFF. The variable domain in full, with the rest retrieved from reference TRBV5-6 and TRBJ1-1, is DAGVTQSPTHLIKTRGQQVTLRCSPKSGHDTVSWYQQALGQGPQFIFQYYEEEERQRGNFPDRFSGHQFPNYSSELNVNALLLGDSALYLCASSFPGVAEAFFGQGTRLTVV.